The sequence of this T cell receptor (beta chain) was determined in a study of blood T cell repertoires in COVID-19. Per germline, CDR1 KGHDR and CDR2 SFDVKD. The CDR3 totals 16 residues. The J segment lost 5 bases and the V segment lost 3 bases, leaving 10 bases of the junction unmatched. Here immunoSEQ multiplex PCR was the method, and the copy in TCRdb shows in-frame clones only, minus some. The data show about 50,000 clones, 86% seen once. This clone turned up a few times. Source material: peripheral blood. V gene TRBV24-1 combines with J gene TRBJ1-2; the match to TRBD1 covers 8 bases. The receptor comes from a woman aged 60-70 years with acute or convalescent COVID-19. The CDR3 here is CATSDARTGSLYGYTF. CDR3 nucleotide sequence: TGTGCCACCAGTGATGCCCGGACAGGGTCCCTATATGGCTACACCTTC.